This T cell receptor beta chain was profiled in a study of cytomegalovirus exposure and HLA in healthy donors. Overall study results and limits: In a later analysis, across HLA loci, associated TCR counts were highest for DRB1, lowest for HLA-C.

With respect to this clone: Its antigen is still unknown.

There are 15 residues in the CDR3. Germline assignment: CDR1 SGHDN and CDR2 FVKESK. V was trimmed by 0 bases and J by 4 bases, leaving 12 bases between them. It was with 60 Vbeta and 13 Jbeta primers that the PCR ran. Some clones are missing from TCRdb's copy, which holds only in-frame ones; the method was immunoSEQ multiplex PCR. The sample shows about 150,000 clones, approximately 79% of them seen only once. The rearrangement joins TRBV14 to TRBJ2-5, with D possibly being TRBD2 (6 bases). The specimen was PBMCs. The TCR sequence derives from a male donor in good health and CMV-seronegative. CDR3 protein: CASSQDHGRSETQYF. Written as DNA, the CDR3 is TGTGCCAGCAGCCAAGACCACGGGAGATCAGAGACCCAGTACTTC.